This T cell receptor beta chain emerged from a study of monozygotic twins with cystic fibrosis. Measured with immunoSEQ multiplex PCR; TCRdb has only the in-frame clones, and not every one. This table has under 40,000 clones, 95% to 98% appearing once. On this clone: Antigen specificity is unknown.

V was cut by 3 bases and J by 4 bases, with 4 bases left in between. The CDR3 runs 12 residues. Germline V gene sequence: CDR1 SGHTA, CDR2 FQGNSA. The study's findings and limits: The repertoire was suggested to be naive-dominated, clonality median 0.0095.

This TCR derives from a girl aged 2 to 10 with cystic fibrosis. The chain combines TRBV7-2 with TRBJ1-5; D gene unclear. Sequencing used blood. The CDR3 DNA follows: TGTGCCAGCAGCTTTCCTAATCAGCCCCAGCATTTT. It yields the protein CASSFPNQPQHF.